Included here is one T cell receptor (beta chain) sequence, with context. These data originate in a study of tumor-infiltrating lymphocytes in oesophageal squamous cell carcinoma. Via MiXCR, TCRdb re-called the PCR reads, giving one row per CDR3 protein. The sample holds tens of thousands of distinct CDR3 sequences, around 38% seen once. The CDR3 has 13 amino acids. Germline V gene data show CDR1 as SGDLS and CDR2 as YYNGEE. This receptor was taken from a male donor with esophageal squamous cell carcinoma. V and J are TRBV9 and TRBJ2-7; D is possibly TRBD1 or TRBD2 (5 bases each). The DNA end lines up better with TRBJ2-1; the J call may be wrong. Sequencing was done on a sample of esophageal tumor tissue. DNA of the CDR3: TGTGCCAGCAGCCCTCCGTACGGGGACGAGCAGTTCTTC. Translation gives CASSPPYGDEQFF.